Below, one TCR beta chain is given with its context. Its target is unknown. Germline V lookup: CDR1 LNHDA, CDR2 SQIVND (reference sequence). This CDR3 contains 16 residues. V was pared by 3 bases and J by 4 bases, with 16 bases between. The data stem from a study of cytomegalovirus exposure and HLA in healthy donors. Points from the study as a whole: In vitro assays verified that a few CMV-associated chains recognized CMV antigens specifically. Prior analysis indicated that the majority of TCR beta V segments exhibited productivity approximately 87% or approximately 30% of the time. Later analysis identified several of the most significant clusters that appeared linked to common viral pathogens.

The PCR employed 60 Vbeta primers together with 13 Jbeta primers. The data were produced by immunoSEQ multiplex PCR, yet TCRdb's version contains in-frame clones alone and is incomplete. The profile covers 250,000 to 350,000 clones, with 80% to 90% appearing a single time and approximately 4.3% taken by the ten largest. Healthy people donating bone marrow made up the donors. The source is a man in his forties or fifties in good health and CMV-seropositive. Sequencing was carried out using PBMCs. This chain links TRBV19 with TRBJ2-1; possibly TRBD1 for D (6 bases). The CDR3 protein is CASSIGATGRYNEQFF. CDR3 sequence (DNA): TGTGCCAGTAGTATCGGGGCAACAGGGCGATACAATGAGCAGTTCTTC.